The 5 T cell receptor beta chains below were found in one sample sequenced in a study of control samples from healthy donors and cancer patients. Profiling relied on immunoSEQ multiplex PCR, and the TCRdb table lists in-frame clones only, not all of them. The data contain 120,000 or so clones, roughly 90% of them seen just once; the ten biggest clones take up 8.6%. Material for sequencing was blood. All receptors come from a man between 18 and 35 years old in good health.

This chain links TRBV5-1 with TRBJ1-2; D ambiguous. Trimming took off 5 bases at V and 5 bases at J, with 13 bases between the two ends. The CDR3 loop spans 13 amino acids. CDR1 and CDR2 (germline): SGHRS, YFSETQ. In nucleotides, the CDR3 is TGCGCCAGCAGAATACAAAGGCAATATGGCTACACCTTC. This codes for CASRIQRQYGYTF.

The CDR3, as DNA: TGTGCCAGCAGCTTAGGCGGGGGCCTCTCTGGAAACACCATATATTTT. Its translation is CASSLGGGLSGNTIYF. The V call is TRBV13, the J call TRBJ1-3; tentatively, D is TRBD1 (6 bases). The CDR3 sequence is 16 residues long. In germline, CDR1 is PRHDT, CDR2 FYEKMQ (reference sequence). Trimming shortened V by 0 bases and J by 0 bases, and 9 bases separated the two germline ends.

The chain recombines TRBV5-1 with TRBJ1-1, with D perhaps TRBD1 (5 bases). The V and J ends lost 0 bases and 11 bases respectively, with 11 bases between them. The CDR3 has 12 amino acids. From germline, CDR1 is SGHRS and CDR2 YFSETQ. The CDR3 reads CASSLVLGVAFF. For the CDR3, the DNA is TGCGCCAGCAGCTTGGTGTTAGGGGTGGCTTTCTTT.

The chain carries TRBV10-2 and TRBJ2-5; a weak D match, TRBD1 (6 bases). Deletions cut 2 bases from V and 5 bases from J, with 21 bases between. CDR3 length: 17 amino acids. Germline-derived CDR1 and CDR2 are WSHSY and SAAADI. The CDR3 DNA reads as TGCGCCAGCAGTGAGAAGGTCAGGGGTCGCCCTGCGGAGACCCAGTACTTC. Amino acid sequence: CASSEKVRGRPAETQYF.

The gene calls are TRBV3-1 (or the pseudogene TRBV3-2) and TRBJ2-7; D possibly corresponds to TRBD1 (6 bases). V lost 4 bases and J lost 3, with 10 bases in between. The CDR3 is 13 amino acids. CDR1 and CDR2 (germline): LGHDT, YNNKEL (reference sequence). CDR3 amino acids: CASSPGHFYEQYF. DNA of the CDR3: TGTGCCAGCAGCCCGGGACATTTCTACGAGCAGTACTTC.